This TCR beta chain derives from a study of blood T cell repertoires in COVID-19 (dated by TCRdb to 2018 to 2020). Turning to the overall study: Samples from collaborators originated in the United States, Italy and Spain and spanned both the acute and convalescent phases of COVID-19. The material from the prospective study consisted of cDNA or gDNA derived from T cells, B-cell-depleted T cells, or PBMCs. Deeply sampled blood TCRbeta repertoires from subjects exposed to, actively infected with, or recovered from COVID-19 were included in the dataset. The repertoires were made available in a free public database intended to serve as a resource for research on the immune response to SARS-CoV-2. Samples came from the ongoing ImmuneRACE study (first 160 participants) plus 1,254 subjects from 6 global collaborators. Nearly every sample came with metadata listing a de-identified subject ID, COVID-19 status, age in years and sex. Where available, HLA class I and class II types were obtained from metadata supplied by the sample provider rather than from assay-based typing.

The V and J ends are trimmed by 4 bases and 0 bases, leaving 14 bases between them. CDR1 is given as SEHNR and CDR2 as FQNEAQ, both from the germline V gene (reference sequence). From cysteine to phenylalanine, the CDR3 is 16 amino acids long. Here the CDR3 DNA is all that survives: 48 bases in frame from base 1. With respect to this clone: Its target antigen remains unknown. Base qualities were left out, and no much larger clone turns up one base away.

The collaborating institutions used their own protocols to collect whole blood in K2EDTA tubes. For TCRbeta analysis, collaborator samples were shipped as frozen whole blood, as isolated PBMCs, or as DNA extracted from either sample type. TCRbeta CDR3 regions were amplified from genomic DNA using the immunoSEQ Assay, a bias-controlled multiplex PCR. The authors' pipeline ran thus. The number of nucleated cells in each sample was estimated by amplification of reference gene primers within the assay. To quantify the absolute abundance of each unique TCRbeta CDR3 rearrangement, sequence reads were collapsed and filtered. Productive Simpson clonality was computed per sample as the square root of Simpson's diversity index over productive rearrangements. Here the immuneACCESS table is served through TCRdb, limited to in-frame sequences with V and J called. Missing clones are a known gap in these copies; in checked studies unresolved V genes cover under half, and the rest lacks a known reason. V, J and clone size reflect that table, while D and trimming were determined from the DNA. This sample gives around 78,000 clones in total; roughly 86% of them show up just once. Jointly, the top ten make up more than 1.5% of the sample.

General conclusions and limits of the study: The amount of clinical and demographic metadata varied by source and participant and was provided uncurated.

The chain employs TRBV7-9 and TRBJ2-3, with TRBD2 perhaps the D gene, on 6 matching bases. The sample consisted of peripheral blood. This TCR was recovered from an older woman with acute or convalescent COVID-19. The CDR3 reads CASSSYPGTSTDTQYF. The DNA is TGTGCCAGCAGCTCCTACCCTGGGACTAGCACAGATACGCAGTATTTT.